This TCR beta chain was retrieved from a study of blood T cells in healthy people across ages. In this sample, this clonotype turned up a few times. PCR was performed a second time for roughly 7 to 12 cycles using a sample-barcoded 5' primer and a J-beta primer mix. CDR3-containing paired-end reads numbered at least 2.5 million in each sample. One entry per CDR3 protein, called by TCRdb with MiXCR from the 5' RACE reads. The data show more than 450,000 distinct CDR3 sequences, about a quarter seen once. CDR3 size: 11 residues. V gave up 7 bases and J gave up 8 bases, with 11 bases separating them. The germline CDR1 and CDR2 sequences are DFQATT and SNEGSKA (reference sequence). These data were also filed under a second study, of T cells of mothers and their children. This second study says: Each child contributed around 3 million TCR beta CDR3 reads, while each mother contributed over 10 million.

Material: blood. This sequence joins TRBV20-1 and TRBJ1-4; tentative D call: TRBD1 (5 bases). The TCR sequence derives from a boy between 2 and 10 years old in good health. CDR3 DNA sequence: TGCAGTGGGGGCGCCCAAGAAAAACTGTTTTTT. Protein sequence: CSGGAQEKLFF.